This record covers a single T cell receptor beta chain. This sample was taken from a study of human T cells and chemical hapten exposure. Study at large: Upper back patch tests used 0.01% DPC, scored after 6 days.

CDR3 length equals 15 residues. Germline V gene data show CDR1 as SGHTA and CDR2 as FQGNSA. V was pared by 5 bases and J by 7 bases, with 15 bases between. The time point here: patch test 1, 2 weeks after DPC sensitization. The treatment: therapeutic diphenylcyclopropenone sensitization with weekly scalp DPC. TCRdb re-called the RACE reads with MiXCR, one entry per CDR3 protein. The repertoire consists of nearly 350,000 distinct CDR3 sequences, with around 6.9% occurring once and the leading ten covering about 8%. Sequencing was performed on whole blood, taken in connection with sensitization to the hapten diphenylcyclopropenone (DPC). The chain is built from TRBV7-2 and TRBJ1-6, with D maybe TRBD1 (6 bases). The TCR was taken from a woman aged 18-29 years with alopecia areata. Some clones in this sample may be carry-over from other donors' samples. CDR3 nucleotides: TGTGCCAGCAGCCGACAGGTGCTAGAAAATTCACCCCTCCACTTT. Amino acids: CASSRQVLENSPLHF.